One and the same sample provided the 15 T cell receptor beta chains below, sequenced in a study of breast tumors, draining lymph nodes, adjacent tissues. Using its own MiXCR run on the multiplex PCR reads, TCRdb lists one record per CDR3 protein. The sample lists about 180,000 distinct CDR3 sequences, around a third occurring once. Axillary draining lymph nodes of breast cancer patients supplied the node samples. The sequenced material came from axillary lymph node tissue. These receptors all come from a female donor with breast cancer. Some clones in this sample may be carry-over from other donors' samples.

This chain links TRBV12-5 with TRBJ2-7; perhaps TRBD1 as D (6 bases). The germline V gene encodes CDR1 LGHNT and CDR2 FRNRAP. The CDR3 covers 12 residues. The ends were cut back, 9 bases at V and 4 bases at J, with 13 bases in the middle. CDR3 amino acids: CARERGRYEQYF. DNA for the CDR3: TGTGCTAGGGAAAGGGGGAGATACGAGCAGTACTTC.

The chain combines TRBV12-3 or TRBV12-4 with TRBJ1-2, with D possibly being TRBD1 (5 bases). Deletions cut 6 bases from V and 10 bases from J, with 18 bases between. The CDR3 covers 13 residues. The CDR3 here is CASSTETAGDYTF. The CDR3 bases are TGTGCCAGCAGCACCGAAACAGCGGGGGACTACACCTTC.

This clonotype was counted once. Mismatch with germline at one junction end may stem from a read error. The V and J genes are TRBV6-6 and TRBJ2-6; 8 bases line up with TRBD1. This CDR3 spans 13 amino acids. Germline lookup yields CDR1 MNHNY and CDR2 SVGAGI (reference sequence). CDR3 DNA sequence: TGTGCCAGCAGTCCCAGGGGGCAGAGCACTGAAGCTTTC. Amino acids: CASSPRGQSTEAF.

The table lists this clonotype with many counts. V gene TRBV20-1 combines with J gene TRBJ1-2; D unresolved. The germline V gene has CDR1 DFQATT and CDR2 SNEGSKA (reference sequence). The CDR3 covers 11 residues. V lost 6 bases and J 5 bases, leaving 10 bases between the germline ends. DNA of the CDR3: TGCAGTGCCAGACAAGGGTATGGCTACACCTTC. Its protein is CSARQGYGYTF.

This clonotype was counted ten times or more. The chain links TRBV4-1 to TRBJ2-7; D not resolved. The ends were cut back, 4 bases at V and 4 bases at J, with 8 bases in the middle. Germline-derived CDR1 and CDR2 are MGHRA and YSYEKL. This CDR3 is built from 12 residues. This chain's CDR3 is CASSPNSYEQYF. DNA of the CDR3: TGCGCCAGCAGCCCTAACTCTTACGAGCAGTACTTC.

The rearrangement joins TRBV7-9 to TRBJ2-1, with D perhaps TRBD2 (6 bases). The CDR3 is 13 residues long. The V end was cut by 7 bases, the J end by 4 bases, with 11 bases between. Germline lookup yields CDR1 SEHNR and CDR2 FQNEAQ (reference sequence). The CDR3 DNA follows: TGTGCCAGCATCCCGGGGGTATACAATGAGCAGTTCTTC. Its translation: CASIPGVYNEQFF. The complete variable domain, with remaining parts taken from reference TRBV7-9 and TRBJ2-1, reads DTGVSQNPRHKITKRGQNVTFRCDPISEHNRLYWYRQTLGQGPEFLTYFQNEAQLEKSRLLSDRFSAERPKGSFSTLEIQRTEQGDSAMYLCASIPGVYNEQFFGPGTRLTVL.

As concerns this clonotype: Given a much more abundant clone one base away, this may be a read error. This rearrangement joins TRBV6-5 to TRBJ1-5; the D is unclear. Germline lookup yields CDR1 MNHEY and CDR2 SVGAGI. This CDR3 has 14 amino acids. CDR3 in amino acids: CASSSVSDNQLQHF. CDR3 DNA: TGTGCCAGCAGTTCGGTCAGTGACAATCAGCTCCAGCATTTT.

Ten or more counts support this clonotype. The chain carries TRBV7-2 and TRBJ2-3, with TRBD2 identical over 11 bases. The CDR3 runs 15 residues. With 9 bases clipped from V and 0 bases from J, the junction kept 5 bases outside the gene matches. Germline V gene sequence: CDR1 SGHTA, CDR2 FQGNSA. This chain's CDR3 is CASLLAGGSTDTQYF. The CDR3 coding sequence is TGTGCCAGTCTGCTAGCGGGGGGTAGCACAGATACGCAGTATTTT.

The CDR3: CASSQVGGAQYEHF. The CDR3 DNA reads as TGTGCCAGCAGCCAAGTAGGGGGGGCGCAGTACGAGCATTTT. This chain links TRBV14 with TRBJ1-5; perhaps TRBD1 as D (6 bases). V lost 1 base to trimming and J lost 14 bases, with 18 bases between them. The CDR3 length is 14 residues. Germline V CDR1 and CDR2: SGHDN, FVKESK. Looking up the rest from reference TRBV14 and TRBJ1-5 gives the full variable domain: EAGVTQFPSHSVIEKGQTVTLRCDPISGHDNLYWYRRVMGKEIKFLLHFVKESKQDESGMPNNRFLAERTGGTYSTLKVQPAELEDSGVYFCASSQVGGAQYEHFGDGTRLSIL.

This clonotype was seen repeatedly, ten times or more. This chain links TRBV4-1 with TRBJ2-5; D perhaps matches TRBD2 (7 bases). The V and J ends lost 1 base and 1 base respectively, with 16 bases between them. CDR3 size: 17 residues. Germline-derived CDR1 and CDR2 are MGHRA and YSYEKL. The CDR3 protein is CASSQVGGASVQETQYF. CDR3 DNA: TGCGCCAGCAGCCAAGTAGGGGGGGCTTCGGTCCAAGAGACCCAGTACTTC.

This clonotype was found many times. This sequence joins TRBV18 and TRBJ2-5; 7 bases map to TRBD2. The germline V gene has CDR1 KGHSH and CDR2 LQKENI. The CDR3 totals 14 residues. The V segment lost 3 bases and the J segment 5 bases; nucleotides outside the gene matches: 6. The CDR3 is CASSPVTGGETQYF. The CDR3, as DNA: TGTGCCAGCTCACCGGTTACCGGGGGGGAGACCCAGTACTTC. The complete variable domain, with remaining parts taken from reference TRBV18 and TRBJ2-5, reads NAGVMQNPRHLVRRRGQEARLRCSPMKGHSHVYWYRQLPEEGLKFMVYLQKENIIDESGMPKERFSAEFPKEGPSILRIQQVVRGDSAAYFCASSPVTGGETQYFGPGTRLLVL.

The gene calls are TRBV20-1 and TRBJ2-7; 11 bases line up with TRBD1. Per the germline V gene, CDR1 is DFQATT and CDR2 is SNEGSKA (reference sequence). V shed 0 bases, J shed 3 bases, and the junction held 16 bases outside the gene matches. This CDR3 is 19 amino acids long. In nucleotides, the CDR3 is TGCAGTGCTAGAGATACGGGACAGGGGGTAACCCTCGTGGACTACGAGCAGTACTTC. This encodes CSARDTGQGVTLVDYEQYF.

The chain couples TRBV4-2 to TRBJ2-2, with D unresolved. Germline CDR1 is LGHNA and CDR2 is YNFKEQ. The CDR3 is 15 residues long. V was clipped by 1 base and J by 7 bases, with 13 bases between them. The CDR3 protein is CASSQVEGIIGELFF. CDR3 DNA: TGTGCCAGCAGCCAAGTGGAAGGGATTATCGGGGAGCTGTTTTTT.

This clonotype was counted ten times or more. The chain recombines TRBV2 with TRBJ2-7; D not resolved. Trimming took off 4 bases at V and 6 bases at J, with 13 bases between the two ends. CDR1 is SNHLY, CDR2 FYNNEI, per germline. The CDR3 sequence is 13 residues long. The CDR3 DNA is TGTGCCAGCAGTGTTATATATGAGTCCGAGCAGTACTTC. Amino acids: CASSVIYESEQYF.

Concerning this clonotype: A clone one base away is much larger, so this may be a read error. V and J are TRBV9 and TRBJ2-7; possibly TRBD1 or TRBD2 for D (6 bases each). This CDR3 has 14 residues. Germline-derived CDR1 and CDR2 are SGDLS and YYNGEE. CDR3 DNA: TGTGCCAGCAGCTACGCCGGGGGCTCCTACGAGCAGTGCTTC. It translates to CASSYAGGSYEQCF.